This entry features one T cell receptor beta chain sequence. Its antigen remains unknown. The data are from a study of cytotoxic CD8 clonotypes in ibrutinib-treated CLL. TCRdb keeps only in-frame clones here, not all; method: immunoSEQ multiplex PCR. The repertoire holds fewer than 300,000 clones, with more than 70% as singletons. The CDR3 runs to 11 residues. In germline, CDR1 is DFQATT, CDR2 SNEGSKA (reference sequence). Trimming cost V 6 bases and J 3 bases, with 9 bases left between them. The study, taken as a whole, reports: Baseline clonality, above age-matched healthy donor levels, tracked circulating CD8+ T-cell counts. Public clonotypes (which were uncommon) either contracted or remained stable on treatment.

The TCR was taken from a human donor with chronic lymphocytic leukemia. V is TRBV20-1 and J is TRBJ2-7; no reliable D call. The specimen was PBMCs, collected at disease progression, from a patient treated with ibrutinib. The chain's CDR3 is CSATLGYEQYF. The CDR3 DNA follows: TGCAGTGCGACTTTAGGCTACGAGCAGTACTTC.